The 31 T cell receptor beta chains given below trace back to one sample, sequenced in a study of T cell responses to AZD1222 COVID-19 vaccine. TCRdb keeps only in-frame clones here, not all; method: immunoSEQ multiplex PCR. The data show more than 140,000 clones, about 91% seen once. The sample consisted of peripheral blood, taken on day 0 of MenACWY control vaccination. All receptors derive from an adult in good health.

This chain joins TRBV12-3 or TRBV12-4 and TRBJ2-7; weak D call: TRBD2 (5 bases). There are 13 residues in the CDR3. Trimming removed 2 bases at V and 4 bases at J, with 9 bases between. CDR3 sequence: CASSLLPGYEQYF. The CDR3 coding sequence is TGTGCCAGCAGTTTACTCCCGGGGTACGAGCAGTACTTC.

V and J are TRBV11-3 and TRBJ1-2; 9 positions match TRBD1. Germline V gives CDR1 SGHNT, CDR2 YENEEA. The CDR3 covers 14 residues. V lost 5 bases and J lost 4; bases outside the gene matches: 5. The CDR3 sequence is CASSVGQGRYGYTF. Here the CDR3 DNA reads TGTGCCAGCAGCGTAGGACAGGGGCGCTATGGCTACACCTTC.

The V and J genes are TRBV20-1 and TRBJ2-3; D is perhaps TRBD1 or TRBD2 (5 bases each). V gave up 3 bases and J gave up 3 bases, with 10 bases separating them. CDR1 is DFQATT, CDR2 SNEGSKA, per germline (reference sequence). This CDR3 is built from 13 residues. The CDR3 sequence is CSASEGWTDTQYF. The CDR3 DNA follows: TGCAGTGCTAGTGAGGGGTGGACAGATACGCAGTATTTT.

The chain has TRBV4-3 and TRBJ2-2; 10 nucleotides match TRBD2. The CDR3 has 17 amino acids. The ends lost 3 bases at V and 6 bases at J; junction bases unmatched: 10. Germline CDR1 and CDR2: LGHNA and YSLEER. The CDR3 nucleotides are TGCGCCAGCAGCCATGAACCGGGACTAGCGCCGCCCGGGGAGCTGTTTTTT. Translating it yields CASSHEPGLAPPGELFF.

V is TRBV3-1 (or the pseudogene TRBV3-2) and J is TRBJ2-7; tentatively, D is TRBD2 (7 bases). V lost 4 bases, J lost 0 bases, and 22 bases lay in between. Germline assignment: CDR1 LGHDT and CDR2 YNNKEL (reference sequence). The CDR3 covers 18 residues. In DNA, the CDR3 is TGTGCCAGCAGCCCCCGAAGGTGGGGGGGCGGGGGCTCCTACGAGCAGTACTTC. Residues: CASSPRRWGGGGSYEQYF.

V is TRBV3-1 (or the pseudogene TRBV3-2) and J is TRBJ1-5; TRBD1 matches 7 bases. CDR1 LGHDT and CDR2 YNNKEL come from the germline V gene (reference sequence). This CDR3 comprises 14 residues. The V and J ends lost 4 bases and 5 bases, in that order; junction bases with no gene match: 5. This CDR3 reads CASSPRTGDQPQHF. The CDR3 nucleotides read TGTGCCAGCAGCCCTAGGACAGGCGATCAGCCCCAGCATTTT.

The rearrangement uses TRBV19 and TRBJ1-6; D is ambiguous. CDR1 LNHDA and CDR2 SQIVND come from the germline V gene (reference sequence). The CDR3 covers 13 residues. V gave up 1 base and J gave up 12 bases, with 10 bases separating them. CDR3: CASSIGHLQPLHF. The CDR3 DNA follows: TGTGCCAGTAGTATAGGCCATCTTCAACCCCTCCACTTT.

J is TRBJ1-2 and V is TRBV30; 8 bases are a match to TRBD1. The germline V gene encodes CDR1 GTSNPN and CDR2 SVGIG (reference sequence). The CDR3 covers 14 residues. V was clipped by 2 bases and J by 4 bases; unmatched bases: 6. The CDR3 reads CAWSRTGITYGYTF. CDR3 DNA: TGTGCCTGGAGTAGGACAGGGATCACCTATGGCTACACCTTC.

The chain recombines TRBV4-1 with TRBJ1-1; D is ambiguous. The V gene's germline CDR1 is MGHRA and CDR2 YSYEKL. CDR3 length: 14 residues. V lost 2 bases and J lost 5, with 12 bases in between. Here the CDR3 reads CASSQTWVGTEAFF. CDR3 in DNA: TGCGCCAGCAGCCAAACGTGGGTGGGAACTGAAGCTTTCTTT.

A remark on this clone: One junction end does not reproduce the germline sequence, and a read error may be involved. CDR3 region: CASSYYDGNTEAFF. CDR3 sequence (DNA): TGTGCCAGCAGCTACTATGACGGCAACACTGAAGCTTTCTTT. The chain links TRBV6-2 or TRBV6-3 to TRBJ1-1, with unresolved D. CDR3 length: 14 amino acids. Germline CDR1 MNHEY, CDR2 SVGEGT.

The chain carries TRBV19 and TRBJ2-7, with no clear D. Germline values: CDR1 LNHDA, CDR2 SQIVND (reference sequence). V was cut by 3 bases and J by 3 bases, with 9 bases left in between. The CDR3 extends over 13 amino acids. Here the CDR3 reads CASSISTFYEQYF. The CDR3 region has the DNA TGTGCCAGTAGTATTAGCACTTTCTACGAGCAGTACTTC.

V and J are TRBV12-3 or TRBV12-4 and TRBJ2-1, with D perhaps TRBD2 (6 bases). CDR3 length: 13 residues. Deletions cut 7 bases from V and 10 bases from J, with 17 bases between. The CDR3, as DNA: TGTGCCAGCACCCCGCAGTGGGGAGGCGAGCAGTTCTTC. Its translation is CASTPQWGGEQFF.

This chain joins TRBV12-3 or TRBV12-4 and TRBJ2-7; D remains unclear. V lost 4 bases to trimming and J lost 8 bases, with 12 bases between them. The CDR3 runs 12 residues. CDR3 in DNA: TGTGCCAGCAGTTCAGGTCCGGCTCAGCAGTACTTC. Protein sequence: CASSSGPAQQYF.

In DNA, the CDR3 is TGTGCCACCAGTTCTATTGTTTCGCCGGGGACAGGGAACACCGGGGAGCTGTTTTTT. The encoded protein is CATSSIVSPGTGNTGELFF. V is TRBV24-1 and J is TRBJ2-2; 8 bases align to TRBD1. CDR3 length: 19 amino acids. The V segment lost 6 bases and the J segment 1 base; nucleotides outside the gene matches: 15. Germline CDR1 reads KGHDR; CDR2 reads SFDVKD.

The chain couples TRBV29-1 to TRBJ2-5; weak D call: TRBD1 (6 bases). Trimming cost V 7 bases and J 1 base, with 22 bases left between them. Looked up from germline, CDR1 is SQVTM and CDR2 is ANQGSEA. The CDR3 length is 16 residues. CDR3 protein: CSGFWARGHIQETQYF. CDR3 nucleotide sequence: TGCAGCGGTTTTTGGGCTAGGGGACATATCCAAGAGACCCAGTACTTC.

The chain links TRBV7-2 to TRBJ2-5; D may be TRBD1 (5 bases). This CDR3 spans 14 amino acids. Trimming pared 1 base from V and 6 bases from J, leaving 12 bases between. Germline V gene lookup returns CDR1 SGHTA and CDR2 FQGNSA. This CDR3 is CASSLVRVQQTQYF. CDR3 bases: TGTGCCAGCAGCTTAGTCAGGGTTCAACAGACCCAGTACTTC.

V and J are TRBV27 and TRBJ2-2; weak D call: TRBD1 (5 bases). Trimming cost V 2 bases and J 1 base, with 5 bases left between them. Germline V gives CDR1 MNHEY, CDR2 SMNVEV (reference sequence). This CDR3 spans 14 amino acids. This chain's CDR3 is CASSLQGNTGELFF. In nucleotides, the CDR3 is TGTGCCAGCAGTTTACAGGGGAACACCGGGGAGCTGTTTTTT.

The chain carries TRBV15 and TRBJ2-5; TRBD2 aligns across 7 bases. The V and J ends lost 1 base and 4 bases, in that order; junction bases with no gene match: 9. The germline V gene encodes CDR1 LNHNV and CDR2 YYDKDF (reference sequence). The CDR3 loop spans 16 amino acids. CDR3 in amino acids: CATSRGGGGLTETQYF. DNA for the CDR3: TGTGCCACCAGCAGAGGTGGGGGGGGGTTGACAGAGACCCAGTACTTC.

This chain uses TRBV10-3 with TRBJ2-2, with a weak D call TRBD1 (6 bases). The germline CDR1 and CDR2 sequences are ENHRY and SYGVKD. The CDR3 loop spans 14 amino acids. Trimming removed 6 bases at V and 1 base at J, with 9 bases between. The chain's CDR3 is CAISPGQNTGELFF. CDR3 in DNA: TGTGCCATCAGCCCGGGACAGAACACCGGGGAGCTGTTTTTT.

The chain couples TRBV19 to TRBJ1-1, with D perhaps matching TRBD1 (6 bases). This CDR3 spans 15 amino acids. From germline, CDR1 is LNHDA and CDR2 SQIVND (reference sequence). V was trimmed by 3 bases and J by 1 base, leaving 12 bases between them. The CDR3 coding sequence is TGTGCCAGTAGTATCGTCGGCAGGGGGAACACTGAAGCTTTCTTT. Protein sequence: CASSIVGRGNTEAFF.

The rearrangement links TRBV5-1 to TRBJ2-1; 8 bases line up with TRBD2. Germline trimming cut 1 base from V and 4 bases from J; bases unmatched to any gene: 10. The CDR3 sequence is 17 residues long. Germline CDR1 SGHRS, CDR2 YFSETQ. CDR3 nucleotides: TGCGCCAGCAGCTTGTTAGCGGGACAAACATCTTACAATGAGCAGTTCTTC. Protein: CASSLLAGQTSYNEQFF.

The gene calls are TRBV10-3 and TRBJ1-2; 9 nucleotides match TRBD1. The germline V gene has CDR1 ENHRY and CDR2 SYGVKD. The CDR3 runs to 12 residues. The V segment lost 4 bases and the J segment 8 bases; nucleotides outside the gene matches: 2. The CDR3 here is CAISGQGGGYTF. Here the CDR3 DNA reads TGTGCCATCAGTGGACAGGGGGGAGGCTACACCTTC.

This chain connects TRBV7-6 to TRBJ2-7, with 8 bases matching TRBD2. The CDR3 spans 15 residues. The V segment lost 5 bases and the J segment 2 bases; nucleotides outside the gene matches: 8. Germline CDR1 is SGHVS and CDR2 is FNYEAQ. DNA for the CDR3: TGTGCCAGCAGCGAAGAGTTAGCGGGGACCTACGAGCAGTACTTC. It codes for CASSEELAGTYEQYF.

This chain uses TRBV18 with TRBJ1-3; the D is unclear. V was cut by 2 bases and J by 4 bases, with 12 bases left in between. CDR1 is KGHSH and CDR2 is LQKENI in the germline V gene. This CDR3 has 15 amino acids. The CDR3 spells CASSPGAGVGNTIYF. Written as DNA, the CDR3 is TGTGCCAGCTCACCAGGCGCCGGGGTCGGAAACACCATATATTTT. Complete variable domain (other parts from reference TRBV18 and TRBJ1-3): NAGVMQNPRHLVRRRGQEARLRCSPMKGHSHVYWYRQLPEEGLKFMVYLQKENIIDESGMPKERFSAEFPKEGPSILRIQQVVRGDSAAYFCASSPGAGVGNTIYFGEGSWLTVV.

This chain joins TRBV19 and TRBJ1-2, with D possibly being TRBD1 (5 bases). Germline V lookup: CDR1 LNHDA, CDR2 SQIVND (reference sequence). V lost 2 bases and J lost 4, with 8 bases in between. The CDR3 extends over 13 amino acids. CDR3 nucleotide sequence: TGTGCCAGTAGTATACAGGGCCTCTATGGCTACACCTTC. This encodes CASSIQGLYGYTF.

The V call is TRBV19, the J call TRBJ1-1; TRBD1 is a possible D gene (6 bases). Looked up from germline, CDR1 is LNHDA and CDR2 is SQIVND (reference sequence). This CDR3 is built from 12 residues. Trimming took off 6 bases at V and 10 bases at J, with 15 bases between the two ends. The CDR3 nucleotides read TGTGCCAGTAGCCCGGAGGGGGACGGAGCTTTCTTT. This gives the protein CASSPEGDGAFF. Variable domain in full (rest from reference TRBV19 and TRBJ1-1): DGGITQSPKYLFRKEGQNVTLSCEQNLNHDAMYWYRQDPGQGLRLIYYSQIVNDFQKGDIAEGYSVSREKKESFPLTVTSAQKNPTAFYLCASSPEGDGAFFGQGTRLTVV.

The chain couples TRBV16 to TRBJ2-7, with 11 bases that match TRBD1. The V and J ends lost 3 bases and 0 bases, in that order; junction bases with no gene match: 4. The CDR3 length is 16 residues. Germline V gene data show CDR1 as KGHSY and CDR2 as FQNENV. DNA for the CDR3: TGTGCCAGCAGCCAGAGCGGGACAGGGGGCTCCTACGAGCAGTACTTC. It encodes CASSQSGTGGSYEQYF.

The genes are TRBV4-1 and TRBJ2-7; the match to TRBD1 covers 9 bases. This CDR3 contains 15 residues. J gave up 2 bases and V 2 bases, and 4 bases lay outside the gene matches. The germline V gene has CDR1 MGHRA and CDR2 YSYEKL. CDR3 residues: CASSQRGTGPYEQYF. The DNA of the CDR3 is TGCGCCAGCAGCCAAAGAGGGACAGGGCCCTACGAGCAGTACTTC.

This clone is a singleton in its sample. V gene TRBV12-3 or TRBV12-4 combines with J gene TRBJ1-2; tentatively, D is TRBD1 (5 bases). CDR3 length: 13 amino acids. Deletions cut 4 bases from V and 4 bases from J, with 10 bases between. The CDR3 DNA sequence: TGTGCCAGCAGTTGGGGCGGGCGCTATGGCTACACCTTC. Protein: CASSWGGRYGYTF.

V usage is TRBV5-8 and J usage is TRBJ2-2; no firm D call. CDR1 and CDR2 (germline): SGHTS, YDEGEE. CDR3 length: 13 amino acids. The V gene lost 4 bases and the J gene lost 2 bases, with 6 bases spanning the gap. The CDR3 sequence is CASSRDNTGELFF. The CDR3 nucleotides read TGTGCCAGCAGCAGGGATAACACCGGGGAGCTGTTTTTT. Full variable domain (outside the CDR3, taken from reference TRBV5-8 and TRBJ2-2): EAGVTQSPTHLIKTRGQQATLRCSPISGHTSVYWYQQALGLGLQFLLWYDEGEERNRGNFPPRFSGRQFPNYSSELNVNALELEDSALYLCASSRDNTGELFFGEGSRLTVL.

As regards this clone: A read error may account for a junction end that differs from germline. CDR3 residues: CASSKDRLYEQYF. CDR3 DNA: TGTGCAAGCAGTAAGGACAGGCTCTACGAGCAGTACTTC. The chain combines TRBV27 with TRBJ2-7; TRBD1 matches 7 bases. There are 13 residues in the CDR3. The germline CDR1 and CDR2 sequences are MNHEY and SMNVEV (reference sequence).